This T cell receptor beta chain was captured in a study of response to subunit inactivated influenza vaccine. TCRdb fed the RT-PCR reads into MiXCR, producing one record per CDR3 protein. Of a few hundred thousand distinct CDR3 sequences listed, 14% are singletons. The germline CDR1 and CDR2 sequences are KGHDR and SFDVKD. The CDR3 is 13 residues long. Findings and limits, study-wide: Researchers suggested that each seasonal influenza vaccination recruits few new T cells.

A note on this clonotype: The antigen is undetermined. At one end the junction does not follow the germline gene, possibly because of a read error.

This receptor was obtained from a man in his forties or fifties who received an inactivated influenza vaccine. The chain is built from TRBV24-1 and TRBJ2-3; weak D call: TRBD1 (5 bases). The sample was PBMCs from blood, taken roughly 12 days after vaccination. This CDR3 reads CATAQGSTDTQNF. The CDR3 DNA sequence: TGTGCCACCGCCCAGGGTAGTACAGATACGCAGAATTTT.